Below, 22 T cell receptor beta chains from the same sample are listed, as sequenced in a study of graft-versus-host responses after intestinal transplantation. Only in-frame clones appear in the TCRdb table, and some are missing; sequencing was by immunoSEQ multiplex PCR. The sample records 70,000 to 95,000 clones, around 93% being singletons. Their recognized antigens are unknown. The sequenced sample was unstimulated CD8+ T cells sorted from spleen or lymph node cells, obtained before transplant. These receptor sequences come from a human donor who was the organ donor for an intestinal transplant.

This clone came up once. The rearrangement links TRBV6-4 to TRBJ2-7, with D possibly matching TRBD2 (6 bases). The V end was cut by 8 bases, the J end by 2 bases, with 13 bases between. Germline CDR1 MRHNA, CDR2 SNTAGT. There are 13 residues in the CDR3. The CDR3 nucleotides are TGTGCCAGCCCACTAGCTGAAGCCTACGAGCAGTACTTC. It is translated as CASPLAEAYEQYF.

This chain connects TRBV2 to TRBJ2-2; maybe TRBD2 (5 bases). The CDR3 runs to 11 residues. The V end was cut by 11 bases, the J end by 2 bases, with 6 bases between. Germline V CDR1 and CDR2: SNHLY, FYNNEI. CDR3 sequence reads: CAGLNTGELFF. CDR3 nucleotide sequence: TGTGCCGGACTTAACACCGGGGAGCTGTTTTTT.

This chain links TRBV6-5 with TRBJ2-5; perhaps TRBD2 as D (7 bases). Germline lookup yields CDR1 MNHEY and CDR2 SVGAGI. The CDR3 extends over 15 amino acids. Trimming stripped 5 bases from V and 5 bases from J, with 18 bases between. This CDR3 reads CASSPYGGRGETQYF. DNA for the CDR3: TGTGCCAGCAGTCCATACGGGGGGCGTGGGGAGACCCAGTACTTC.

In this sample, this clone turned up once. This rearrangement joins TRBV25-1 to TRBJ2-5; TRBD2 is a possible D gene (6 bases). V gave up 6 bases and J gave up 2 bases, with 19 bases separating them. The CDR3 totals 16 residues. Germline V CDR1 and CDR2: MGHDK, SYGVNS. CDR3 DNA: TGTGCCAGCAGCTACCCTCCTAGCGTGATTCAAGAGACCCAGTACTTC. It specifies CASSYPPSVIQETQYF.

The CDR3 DNA is TGTGCCAGCCAACGGACAGGGGGGGTTGAGCAGTTCTTC. Its protein product is CASQRTGGVEQFF. The rearrangement joins TRBV2 to TRBJ2-1, with TRBD1 matching over 10 bases. The CDR3 totals 13 residues. J lost 9 bases, V lost 8 bases, and 7 bases had no gene match. CDR1 and CDR2 from the germline V gene are SNHLY and FYNNEI.

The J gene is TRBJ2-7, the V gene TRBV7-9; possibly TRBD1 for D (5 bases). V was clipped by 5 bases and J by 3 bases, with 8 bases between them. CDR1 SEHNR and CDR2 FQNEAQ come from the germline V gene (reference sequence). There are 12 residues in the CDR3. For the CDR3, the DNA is TGTGCCAGCAGCGCCCAGGGCTACGAGCAGTACTTC. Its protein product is CASSAQGYEQYF.

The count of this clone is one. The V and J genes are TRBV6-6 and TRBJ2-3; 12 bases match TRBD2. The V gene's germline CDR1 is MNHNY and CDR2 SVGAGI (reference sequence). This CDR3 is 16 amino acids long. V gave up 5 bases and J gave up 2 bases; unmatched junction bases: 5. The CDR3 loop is CASSGWTSGTTDTQYF. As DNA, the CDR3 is TGTGCCAGCAGTGGGTGGACTAGCGGGACCACAGATACGCAGTATTTT.

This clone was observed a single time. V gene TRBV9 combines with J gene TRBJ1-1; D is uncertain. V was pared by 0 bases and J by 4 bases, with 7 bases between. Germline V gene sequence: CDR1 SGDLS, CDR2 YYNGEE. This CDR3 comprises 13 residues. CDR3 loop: CASSVATGTEAFF. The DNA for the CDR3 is TGTGCCAGCAGCGTAGCCACGGGCACTGAAGCTTTCTTT.

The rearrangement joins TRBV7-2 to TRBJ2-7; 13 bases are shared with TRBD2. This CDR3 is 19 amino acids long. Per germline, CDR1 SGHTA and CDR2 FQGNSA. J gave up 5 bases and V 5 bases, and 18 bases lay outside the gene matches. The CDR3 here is CASSLSALTSGRAVHEQYF. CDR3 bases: TGTGCCAGCAGCCTCAGTGCCCTAACTAGCGGGAGGGCCGTCCACGAGCAGTACTTC.

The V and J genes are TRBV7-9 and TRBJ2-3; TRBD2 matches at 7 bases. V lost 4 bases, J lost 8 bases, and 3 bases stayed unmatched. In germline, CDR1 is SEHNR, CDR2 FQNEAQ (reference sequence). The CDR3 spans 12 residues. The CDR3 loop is CASSYGRGTQYF. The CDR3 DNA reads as TGTGCCAGCAGCTATGGGAGGGGTACGCAGTATTTT. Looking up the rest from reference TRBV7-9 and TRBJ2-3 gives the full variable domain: DTGVSQNPRHKITKRGQNVTFRCDPISEHNRLYWYRQTLGQGPEFLTYFQNEAQLEKSRLLSDRFSAERPKGSFSTLEIQRTEQGDSAMYLCASSYGRGTQYFGPGTRLTVL.

For the CDR3, the DNA is TGTGCCAGCAGTCACGATGGGGCTAATGAGCAGTTCTTC. Its translation is CASSHDGANEQFF. The chain links TRBV28 to TRBJ2-1; weak D call: TRBD1 (5 bases). V was trimmed by 5 bases and J by 7 bases, leaving 12 bases between them. The CDR3 covers 13 residues. Germline lookup yields CDR1 MDHEN and CDR2 SYDVKM.

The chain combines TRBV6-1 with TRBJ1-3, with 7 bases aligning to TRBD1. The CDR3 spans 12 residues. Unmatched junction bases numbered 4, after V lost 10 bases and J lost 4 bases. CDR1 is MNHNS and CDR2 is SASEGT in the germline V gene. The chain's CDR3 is CATRQGGNTIYF. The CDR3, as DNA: TGTGCCACCCGACAGGGCGGAAACACCATATATTTT.

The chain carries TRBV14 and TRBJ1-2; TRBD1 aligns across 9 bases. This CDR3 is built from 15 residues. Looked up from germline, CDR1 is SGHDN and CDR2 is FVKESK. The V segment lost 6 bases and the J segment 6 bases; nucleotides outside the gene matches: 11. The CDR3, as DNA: TGTGCCAGCAGTCTCCCTGGACAGGGGATAGATGGCTACACCTTC. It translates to CASSLPGQGIDGYTF.

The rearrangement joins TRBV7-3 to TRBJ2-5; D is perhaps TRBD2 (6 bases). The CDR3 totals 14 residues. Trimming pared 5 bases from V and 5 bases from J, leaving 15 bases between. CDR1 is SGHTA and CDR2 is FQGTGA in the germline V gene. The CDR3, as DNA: TGTGCCAGCAGCCCCACGGGAGTAAGTGAGACCCAGTACTTC. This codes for CASSPTGVSETQYF.

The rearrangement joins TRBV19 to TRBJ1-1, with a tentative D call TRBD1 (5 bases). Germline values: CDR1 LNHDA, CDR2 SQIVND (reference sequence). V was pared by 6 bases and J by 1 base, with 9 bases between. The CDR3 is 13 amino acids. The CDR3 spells CASRWGGNTEAFF. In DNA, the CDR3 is TGTGCCAGTAGGTGGGGGGGGAACACTGAAGCTTTCTTT.

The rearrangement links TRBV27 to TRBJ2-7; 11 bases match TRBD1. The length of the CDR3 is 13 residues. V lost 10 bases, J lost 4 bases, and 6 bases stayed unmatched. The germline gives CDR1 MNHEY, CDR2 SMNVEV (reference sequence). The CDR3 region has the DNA TGTGCCATCGGGACAGGGGGAGGATACGAGCAGTACTTC. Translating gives CAIGTGGGYEQYF.

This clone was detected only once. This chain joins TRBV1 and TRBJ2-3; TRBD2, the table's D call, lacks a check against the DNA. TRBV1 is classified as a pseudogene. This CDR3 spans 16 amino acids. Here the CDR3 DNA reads TGCACCAGCACGACAACGACTAGCGGGGGCACAGATACGCAGTATTTT. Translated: CTSTTTTSGGTDTQYF.

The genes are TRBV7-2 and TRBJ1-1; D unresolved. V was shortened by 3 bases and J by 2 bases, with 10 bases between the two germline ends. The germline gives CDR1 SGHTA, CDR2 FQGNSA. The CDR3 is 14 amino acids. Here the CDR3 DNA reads TGTGCCAGCAGCTTGGAGGAGGGAAACACTGAAGCTTTCTTT. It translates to CASSLEEGNTEAFF.

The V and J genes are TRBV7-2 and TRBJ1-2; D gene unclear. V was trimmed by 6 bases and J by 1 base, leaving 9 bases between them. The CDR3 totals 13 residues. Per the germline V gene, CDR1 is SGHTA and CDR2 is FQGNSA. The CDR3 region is CASRPDINYGYTF. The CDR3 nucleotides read TGTGCCAGCAGACCAGACATTAACTATGGCTACACCTTC.

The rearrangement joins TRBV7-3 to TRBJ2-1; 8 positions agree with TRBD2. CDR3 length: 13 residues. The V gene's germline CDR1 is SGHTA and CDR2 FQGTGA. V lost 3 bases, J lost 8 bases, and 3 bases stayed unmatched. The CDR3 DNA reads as TGTGCCAGCAGCTTGGAGACTAGCGATGAGCAGTTCTTC. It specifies CASSLETSDEQFF.

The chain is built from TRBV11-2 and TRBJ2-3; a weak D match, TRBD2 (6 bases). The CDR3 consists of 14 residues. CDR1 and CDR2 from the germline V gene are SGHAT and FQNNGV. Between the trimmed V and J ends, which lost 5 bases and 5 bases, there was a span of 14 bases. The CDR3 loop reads CASSLGGWGDTQYF. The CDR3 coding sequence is TGTGCCAGCAGCCTGGGGGGTTGGGGAGATACGCAGTATTTT.

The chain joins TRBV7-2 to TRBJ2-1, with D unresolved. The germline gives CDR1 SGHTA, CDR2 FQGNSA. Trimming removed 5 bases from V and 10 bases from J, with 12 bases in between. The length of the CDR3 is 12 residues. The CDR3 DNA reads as TGTGCCAGCAGCCGGCCGGCACAGGAGCAGTTCTTC. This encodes CASSRPAQEQFF.